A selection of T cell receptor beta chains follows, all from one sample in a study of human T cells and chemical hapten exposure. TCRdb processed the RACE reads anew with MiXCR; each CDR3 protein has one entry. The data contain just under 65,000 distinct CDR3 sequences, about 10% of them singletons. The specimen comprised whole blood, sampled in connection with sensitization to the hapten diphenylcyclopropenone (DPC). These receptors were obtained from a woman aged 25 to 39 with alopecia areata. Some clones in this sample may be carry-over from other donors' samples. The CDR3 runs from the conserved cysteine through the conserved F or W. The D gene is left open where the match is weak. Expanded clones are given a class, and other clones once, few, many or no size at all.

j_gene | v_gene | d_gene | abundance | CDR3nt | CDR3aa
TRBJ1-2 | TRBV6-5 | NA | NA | TGTGCCAGCAAAGGCAACAGCTTGAGCCCCTATGGCTACACCTTC | CASKGNSLSPYGYTF
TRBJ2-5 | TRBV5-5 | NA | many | TGTGCCAGCAGCTTGGCCCCCTCTCGGTACCAAGAGACCCAGTACTTC | CASSLAPSRYQETQYF
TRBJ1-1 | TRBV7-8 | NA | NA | TGTGCCAGCAGCCCGAGACAGGAGAGCACTGAAGCTTTCTTT | CASSPRQESTEAFF
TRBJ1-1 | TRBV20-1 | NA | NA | TGCAGTGCTAGTAAGGACAACACTGAAGCTTTCTTT | CSASKDNTEAFF
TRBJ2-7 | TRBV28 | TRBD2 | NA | TGTGCCAGCCTATCTAGCGGTCGCTCCTACGAGCAGTACTTC | CASLSSGRSYEQYF
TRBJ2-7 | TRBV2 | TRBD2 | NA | TGTGCCAGCAGTGAAGTGTCTAGCGGGCATTACGAGCAGTACTTC | CASSEVSSGHYEQYF
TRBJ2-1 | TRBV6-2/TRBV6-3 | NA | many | TGTGCCCAGGCAACAAGCTCCTACAATGAGCAGTTCTTC | CAQATSSYNEQFF
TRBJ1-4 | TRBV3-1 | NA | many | TGTGCCAGCAGCCAAGAGAAGGGCGGACTGTTTTTT | CASSQEKGGLFF
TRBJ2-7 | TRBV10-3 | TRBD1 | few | TGTGCCATCAGAGTTTTCGCCGGGACAGGGGATTCGCCCTCTTACGAGCAGTACTTC | CAIRVFAGTGDSPSYEQYF
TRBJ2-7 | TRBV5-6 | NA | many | TGTGCCAGCAGCTTGCGCGGTAGCGGTATTTCCTACGAGCAGTACTTC | CASSLRGSGISYEQYF
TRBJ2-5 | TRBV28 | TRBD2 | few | TGTGCGGCGGGGGGAATCAAAGAGACCCAGTACTTC | CAAGGIKETQYF
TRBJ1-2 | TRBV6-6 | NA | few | TGTGCCAGCAGTTACCCTCGAGGAGGGGTGCGGCGGGATTGGATTGATGGCTACACCTTC | CASSYPRGGVRRDWIDGYTF
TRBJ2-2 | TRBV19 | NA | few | TGTGCCAGTAGTAGACTAGGCTCTACCGGGGAGCTGTTTTTT | CASSRLGSTGELFF
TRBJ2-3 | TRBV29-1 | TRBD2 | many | TGCAGCGTAGGGCCCAGGGAGGGAGATACGCAGTATTTT | CSVGPREGDTQYF
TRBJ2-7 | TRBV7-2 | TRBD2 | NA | TGTGCCAGCAGCTTTCAGACTAGCGGGGGAGCCTACGAGCAGTACTTC | CASSFQTSGGAYEQYF
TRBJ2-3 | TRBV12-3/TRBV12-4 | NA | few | TGTGCCAGCAGGGGGGATCTAGACACAGATACGCAGTATTTT | CASRGDLDTDTQYF
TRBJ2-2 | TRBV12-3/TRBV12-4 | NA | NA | TGTGCCAGCAGTCCCGGTGGTACGGTCACCGGGGAGCTGTTTTTT | CASSPGGTVTGELFF
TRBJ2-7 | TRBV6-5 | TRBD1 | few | TGTGCCAGCACCCCAGGGACAGCCTACGAGCAGTACTTC | CASTPGTAYEQYF
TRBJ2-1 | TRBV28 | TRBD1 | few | TGTGCCAGCAGTCCCAGACAGGGAATAGGGGCCAATGAGCAGTTCTTC | CASSPRQGIGANEQFF
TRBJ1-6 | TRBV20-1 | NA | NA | TGCAGTGCTAGCCAAAGCAGGGCCGAGAGCTCCTATAATTCACCCCTCCACTTT | CSASQSRAESSYNSPLHF
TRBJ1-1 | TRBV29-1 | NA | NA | TGCAGCGTTGCCCAGGGGAGGGACACTGAAGCTTTCTTT | CSVAQGRDTEAFF
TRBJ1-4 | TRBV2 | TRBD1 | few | TGTGCCAGCAGCTCGGGACAGGGTAGGGAAAAACTGTTTTTT | CASSSGQGREKLFF
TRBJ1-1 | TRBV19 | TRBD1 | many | TGTGCCAGTAGTATCAGGGGGCAGGGCTGGAGAACTGAAGCTTTCTTT | CASSIRGQGWRTEAFF
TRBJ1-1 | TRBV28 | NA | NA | TGTGCCAGCAGAGATATCACTGAAGCTTTCTTT | CASRDITEAFF
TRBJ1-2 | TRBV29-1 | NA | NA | TGCAGCGCTGGAGACGATGGCTACACCTTC | CSAGDDGYTF
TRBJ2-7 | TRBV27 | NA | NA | TGTGCCAGCAGTTTATCCACAGTGTCGGGCGAGCAGTACTTC | CASSLSTVSGEQYF
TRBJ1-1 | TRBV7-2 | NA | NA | TGTGCCAGCAGCCTCAGGGGTCCGGGGGCTTTCTTT | CASSLRGPGAFF
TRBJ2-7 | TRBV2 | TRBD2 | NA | TGTGCCAGCAGTGCAATTTGGGCACTAGCGGGATCCTACGAGCAGTACTTC | CASSAIWALAGSYEQYF
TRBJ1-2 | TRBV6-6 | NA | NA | TGTGCCAGCAGCAGCTATGGCTACACCTTC | CASSSYGYTF
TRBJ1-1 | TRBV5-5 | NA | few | TGTGCCAGCAGCTGGGGTTGGATGAACACTGAAGCTTTCTTT | CASSWGWMNTEAFF
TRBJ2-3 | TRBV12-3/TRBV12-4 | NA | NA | TGTGCCAGCAGTTTTGCCGACGGTCCAGATACGCAGTATTTT | CASSFADGPDTQYF
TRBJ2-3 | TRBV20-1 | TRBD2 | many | TGCAGTGCTAGTTTTCGGACTAGCGAGAGCACAGATACGCAGTATTTT | CSASFRTSESTDTQYF
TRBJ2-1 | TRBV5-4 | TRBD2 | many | TGTGCCAGCAGCTTGGGGGGAGCTAGCGGGAAACTCTACAATGAGCAGTTCTTC | CASSLGGASGKLYNEQFF
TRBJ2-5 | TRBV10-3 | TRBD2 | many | TGTGCCATCAGGCGGGAGGGAGAGACCCAGTACTTC | CAIRREGETQYF
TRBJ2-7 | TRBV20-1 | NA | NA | TGCAGTGCTAGAGACGTCAGGGGGCTGACGGGAGGGTACGAGCAGTACTTC | CSARDVRGLTGGYEQYF
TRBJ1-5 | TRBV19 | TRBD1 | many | TGTGCCAGTAGTATGACAGGGGGAGGCAATCAGCCCCAGCATTTT | CASSMTGGGNQPQHF
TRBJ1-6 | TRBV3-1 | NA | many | TGTGCCAGCAGCCGTGCAGCAGTCGTCTCCTATAATTCACCCCTCCACTTT | CASSRAAVVSYNSPLHF